The 23 T cell receptor beta chains below come from one sample, sequenced in a study of T cell responses to AZD1222 COVID-19 vaccine. Sequencing used immunoSEQ multiplex PCR; TCRdb keeps in-frame clones, though not all of them. The repertoire includes 200,000 or so clones, 85% to 95% of them detected once, and 7.5% to 10% sits in the top ten. This specimen consisted of peripheral blood, obtained on day 0 of AZD1222 vaccination. These receptors were taken from an adult in good health.

The genes are TRBV7-9 and TRBJ2-7, with a tentative D call TRBD1 (6 bases). Germline CDR1 is SEHNR and CDR2 is FQNEAQ (reference sequence). This CDR3 region has 15 residues. Trimming removed 1 base at V and 4 bases at J, with 14 bases between. DNA for the CDR3: TGTGCCAGCAGCTTAGTTGGGGGCCCTCGGTACGAGCAGTACTTC. Translated: CASSLVGGPRYEQYF.

This chain connects TRBV7-8 to TRBJ2-2; no clear D gene. This CDR3 has 13 amino acids. Trimming shortened V by 5 bases and J by 6 bases, and 10 bases separated the two germline ends. Germline V CDR1 and CDR2: SGHVS, FQNEAQ. Written as DNA, the CDR3 is TGTGCCAGCAGCCCGGCCGCGTCCGGGGAGCTGTTTTTT. Encoded protein: CASSPAASGELFF.

This chain links TRBV19 with TRBJ1-5; possible D gene TRBD1, 6 bases. The germline CDR1 and CDR2 sequences are LNHDA and SQIVND (reference sequence). The CDR3 loop spans 18 amino acids. The germline V and J ends were trimmed by 3 bases and 2 bases, with 20 bases remaining between them. The CDR3 region is CASSMGRQVLSGNQPQHF. For the CDR3, the DNA is TGTGCCAGTAGTATGGGTCGACAGGTCCTATCGGGCAATCAGCCCCAGCATTTT.

The chain joins TRBV10-3 to TRBJ2-7, with 7 nucleotides matching TRBD1. CDR1 and CDR2 from the germline V gene are ENHRY and SYGVKD. The junction had 8 bases not matched to a gene; V was cut back by 6 bases and J by 0 bases. The CDR3 has 15 amino acids. The CDR3 is CAISFGTADSYEQYF. In DNA, the CDR3 is TGTGCCATCAGCTTTGGGACAGCGGACTCCTACGAGCAGTACTTC.

V is TRBV18 and J is TRBJ1-5; a weak D match, TRBD1 (5 bases). V shed 2 bases and J shed 0 bases, with 14 bases lying between them. This CDR3 is built from 17 residues. Per germline, CDR1 KGHSH and CDR2 LQKENI. CDR3 sequence reads: CASSPSGVGRSNQPQHF. CDR3 nucleotides: TGTGCCAGCTCACCAAGTGGTGTGGGGCGTAGCAATCAGCCCCAGCATTTT.

This sequence joins TRBV5-1 and TRBJ1-2; D might be TRBD1 (6 bases). The CDR3 has 13 residues. Germline V CDR1 and CDR2: SGHRS, YFSETQ. V dropped 4 bases and J dropped 7 bases, with 14 bases sitting between them. The CDR3 is CASSPPGQRGYTF. In DNA, the CDR3 is TGCGCCAGCAGCCCTCCCGGACAGCGTGGCTACACCTTC.

This chain joins TRBV9 and TRBJ2-3, with 7 nucleotides matching TRBD2. The germline V gene encodes CDR1 SGDLS and CDR2 YYNGEE. The CDR3 runs to 15 residues. The J segment lost 5 bases and the V segment lost 3 bases, leaving 9 bases of the junction unmatched. The CDR3 DNA reads TGTGCCAGCAGCGGGCCTCAATGGGAGGGAGATACGCAGTATTTT. It encodes CASSGPQWEGDTQYF.

CDR3 amino acids: CASSLGLAGPGELFF. CDR3 in DNA: TGTGCCAGCAGTTTGGGACTAGCGGGACCCGGGGAGCTGTTTTTT. The chain recombines TRBV27 with TRBJ2-2, with 13 bases matching TRBD2. Germline lookup yields CDR1 MNHEY and CDR2 SMNVEV (reference sequence). The V gene end was trimmed by 3 bases and the J gene end by 6 bases; junction bases not matched to a gene: 1. There are 15 residues in the CDR3.

This sequence joins TRBV9 and TRBJ1-3; possible D gene TRBD1, 5 bases. This CDR3 is built from 15 residues. Germline values: CDR1 SGDLS, CDR2 YYNGEE. Trimming took 0 bases from V and 0 from J, leaving 7 bases between them. CDR3 region: CASSVEGDSGNTIYF. CDR3 coding DNA: TGTGCCAGCAGCGTAGAAGGGGACTCTGGAAACACCATATATTTT. The full variable domain, its missing parts supplied by reference TRBV9 and TRBJ1-3, is DSGVTQTPKHLITATGQRVTLRCSPRSGDLSVYWYQQSLDQGLQFLIQYYNGEERAKGNILERFSAQQFPDLHSELNLSSLELGDSALYFCASSVEGDSGNTIYFGEGSWLTVV.

The CDR3 here is CASSLAGQGGSYGYTF. CDR3 DNA: TGCGCCAGCAGCTTGGCCGGCCAGGGAGGATCCTATGGCTACACCTTC. The chain joins TRBV5-1 to TRBJ1-2; a possible D gene is TRBD1 (5 bases). Germline CDR1 reads SGHRS; CDR2 reads YFSETQ. Trimming took 0 bases from V and 4 from J, leaving 16 bases between them. This CDR3 has 16 residues. Drawing the rest from reference TRBV5-1 and TRBJ1-2, the complete variable domain is KAGVTQTPRYLIKTRGQQVTLSCSPISGHRSVSWYQQTPGQGLQFLFEYFSETQRNKGNFPGRFSGRQFSNSRSEMNVSTLELGDSALYLCASSLAGQGGSYGYTFGSGTRLTVV.

This sequence joins TRBV28 and TRBJ2-3; D is possibly TRBD1 or TRBD2 (5 bases each). The V gene's germline CDR1 is MDHEN and CDR2 SYDVKM. V lost 6 bases and J 6 bases, leaving 16 bases between the germline ends. CDR3 length: 14 amino acids. Here the CDR3 DNA reads TGTGCCAGCAGCCTCGTGGGGGAGACGGATACGCAGTATTTT. It translates to CASSLVGETDTQYF.

The chain is built from TRBV2 and TRBJ1-2; tentative D call: TRBD1 (5 bases). Per the germline V gene, CDR1 is SNHLY and CDR2 is FYNNEI. The CDR3 covers 14 residues. V was cut by 3 bases and J by 8 bases, with 16 bases left in between. The CDR3 loop is CASSDRERGRGYTF. In nucleotides, the CDR3 is TGTGCCAGCAGTGATCGAGAGAGGGGAAGGGGCTACACCTTC.

The chain links TRBV6-2 or TRBV6-3 to TRBJ2-1; D unresolved. This CDR3 is built from 16 residues. V dropped 5 bases and J dropped 4 bases, with 18 bases sitting between them. From germline, CDR1 is MNHEY and CDR2 SVGEGT. The CDR3 sequence: CASSPDVGPFYNEQFF. CDR3 DNA: TGTGCCAGCAGTCCCGACGTCGGACCCTTTTACAATGAGCAGTTCTTC.

The genes are TRBV2 and TRBJ2-5; TRBD1 agrees at 11 bases. Germline lookup yields CDR1 SNHLY and CDR2 FYNNEI. Trimming cost V 4 bases and J 2 bases; bases outside gene matches: 0. This CDR3 region has 14 residues. As DNA, the CDR3 is TGTGCCAGCAGTGGGGACAGGGGGCAAGAGACCCAGTACTTC. This gives the protein CASSGDRGQETQYF. The whole variable domain, remainder taken from reference TRBV2 and TRBJ2-5, is EPEVTQTPSHQVTQMGQEVILRCVPISNHLYFYWYRQILGQKVEFLVSFYNNEISEKSEIFDDQFSVERPDGSNFTLKIRSTKLEDSAMYFCASSGDRGQETQYFGPGTRLLVL.

The chain has TRBV7-9 and TRBJ1-4, with D unresolved. The germline V and J ends were trimmed by 6 bases and 4 bases, with 0 bases remaining between them. The CDR3 contains 10 residues. Germline V gene data show CDR1 as SEHNR and CDR2 as FQNEAQ (reference sequence). CDR3 sequence (DNA): TGTGCCAGCAGTAATGAAAAACTGTTTTTT. This sequence encodes CASSNEKLFF. Full variable domain (rest looked up from reference TRBV7-9 and TRBJ1-4): DTGVSQNPRHKITKRGQNVTFRCDPISEHNRLYWYRQTLGQGPEFLTYFQNEAQLEKSRLLSDRFSAERPKGSFSTLEIQRTEQGDSAMYLCASSNEKLFFGSGTQLSVL.

This chain uses TRBV6-5 with TRBJ2-7; D remains ambiguous. V was cut by 2 bases and J by 4 bases, with 3 bases left in between. CDR1 is MNHEY, CDR2 SVGAGI, per germline. This CDR3 has 11 amino acids. CDR3 DNA sequence: TGTGCCAGCAGTTACGATTACGAGCAGTACTTC. Translating it yields CASSYDYEQYF.

The chain joins TRBV3-1 (or the pseudogene TRBV3-2) to TRBJ1-5, with D maybe TRBD1 (5 bases). The CDR3 extends over 20 amino acids. Germline V gene data show CDR1 as LGHDT and CDR2 as YNNKEL (reference sequence). V lost 0 bases and J 0 bases, leaving 21 bases between the germline ends. This CDR3 is CASSQERGQGVDYSNQPQHF. The CDR3 DNA follows: TGTGCCAGCAGCCAAGAGCGCGGCCAGGGTGTCGACTATAGCAATCAGCCCCAGCATTTT.

The CDR3 loop is CASSPPRRGLETQYF. As DNA, the CDR3 is TGTGCCAGCTCACCACCTAGGCGGGGGTTAGAGACCCAGTACTTC. This chain joins TRBV18 and TRBJ2-5; 7 positions agree with TRBD2. CDR3 length: 15 amino acids. CDR1 and CDR2 from the germline V gene are KGHSH and LQKENI. J lost 4 bases, V lost 0 bases, and 5 bases had no gene match.

The rearrangement uses TRBV29-1 and TRBJ1-1; D is ambiguous. CDR1 and CDR2 from the germline V gene are SQVTM and ANQGSEA. The CDR3 totals 13 residues. V lost 7 bases and J lost 1, with 13 bases in between. The CDR3 nucleotides read TGCAGCGCCCGGGCGTCTTGGAACACTGAAGCTTTCTTT. It is translated as CSARASWNTEAFF.

The chain joins TRBV3-1 (or the pseudogene TRBV3-2) to TRBJ1-2; TRBD1 is a possible D gene (5 bases). CDR1 is LGHDT, CDR2 YNNKEL, per germline (reference sequence). The germline V and J ends were trimmed by 4 bases and 4 bases, with 13 bases remaining between them. The CDR3 runs 14 residues. DNA of the CDR3: TGTGCCAGCAGCCCAACCCGGGACCCCTATGGCTACACCTTC. Amino acids: CASSPTRDPYGYTF.

The chain links TRBV28 to TRBJ1-5; TRBD1 aligns across 7 bases. The CDR3 totals 16 residues. The J segment lost 7 bases and the V segment lost 5 bases, leaving 14 bases of the junction unmatched. Germline-derived CDR1 and CDR2 are MDHEN and SYDVKM. CDR3 region: CASSQNTRGLRQPQHF. CDR3 nucleotide sequence: TGTGCCAGCAGTCAGAACACGAGGGGGCTTAGGCAGCCCCAGCATTTT.

V usage is TRBV4-3 and J usage is TRBJ2-7, with D unresolved. Germline V gives CDR1 LGHNA, CDR2 YSLEER. CDR3 length: 13 residues. Trimming took off 0 bases at V and 1 base at J, with 4 bases between the two ends. The CDR3 region is CASSQEPSYEQYF. The CDR3 DNA follows: TGCGCCAGCAGCCAAGAGCCTTCCTACGAGCAGTACTTC.

The genes are TRBV19 and TRBJ1-5, with unresolved D. Germline V gene data show CDR1 as LNHDA and CDR2 as SQIVND (reference sequence). Trimming cost V 3 bases and J 4 bases, with 7 bases left between them. The CDR3 loop spans 13 amino acids. This CDR3 reads CASSIEGNQPQHF. The CDR3 bases are TGTGCCAGTAGTATCGAGGGTAATCAGCCCCAGCATTTT.